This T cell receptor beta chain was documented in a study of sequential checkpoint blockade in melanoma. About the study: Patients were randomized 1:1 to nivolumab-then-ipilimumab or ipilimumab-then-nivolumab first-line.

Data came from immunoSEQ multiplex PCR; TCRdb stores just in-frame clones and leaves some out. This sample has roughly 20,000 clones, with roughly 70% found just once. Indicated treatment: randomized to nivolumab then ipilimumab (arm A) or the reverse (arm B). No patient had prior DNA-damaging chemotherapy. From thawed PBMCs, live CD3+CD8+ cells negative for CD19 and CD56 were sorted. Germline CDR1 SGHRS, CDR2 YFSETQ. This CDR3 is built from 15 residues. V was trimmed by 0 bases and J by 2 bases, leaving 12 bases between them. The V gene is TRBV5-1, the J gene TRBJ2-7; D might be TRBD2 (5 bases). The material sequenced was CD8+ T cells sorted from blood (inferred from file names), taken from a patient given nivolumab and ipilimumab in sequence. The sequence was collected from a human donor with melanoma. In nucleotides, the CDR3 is TGCGCCAGCAGCTTGGAATGGACTCCCACCTACGAGCAGTACTTC. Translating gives CASSLEWTPTYEQYF.